The 24 T cell receptor beta chains in this list originate from one sample, sequenced in a study of cytomegalovirus exposure and HLA in healthy donors. The PCR employed 60 Vbeta primers together with 13 Jbeta primers. The data were produced by immunoSEQ multiplex PCR, yet TCRdb's version contains in-frame clones alone and is incomplete. Here the sample spans about 120,000 clones, about three quarters being singletons. The sequencing input was PBMCs. Receptor source: a woman between 40 and 55 years old in good health and CMV-seropositive.

The V gene is TRBV13, the J gene TRBJ2-5; 9 bases align to TRBD2. Matching the DNA end better, TRBJ2-7 makes the J call doubtful. This CDR3 is built from 15 residues. Germline CDR1 reads PRHDT; CDR2 reads FYEKMQ (reference sequence). CDR3 amino acids: CASSQGVAGAYEQYF. CDR3 sequence (DNA): TGTGCCAGCAGCCAGGGCGTAGCGGGAGCCTACGAGCAGTACTTC.

The V and J genes are TRBV6-5 and TRBJ1-5, with 7 bases that match TRBD1. The CDR3 has 14 residues. Per germline, CDR1 MNHEY and CDR2 SVGAGI. With 4 bases clipped from V and 2 bases from J, the junction kept 2 bases outside the gene matches. The CDR3 bases are TGTGCCAGCAGTTCGGGACAGCGCAATCAGCCCCAGCATTTT. Translating gives CASSSGQRNQPQHF.

The chain links TRBV6-1 to TRBJ2-7; TRBD2 is a possible D gene (6 bases). In germline, CDR1 is MNHNS, CDR2 SASEGT. The CDR3 runs 15 residues. The germline V and J ends were trimmed by 0 bases and 6 bases, with 15 bases remaining between them. CDR3 loop: CASSEAGLAIGEQYF. The CDR3 DNA reads TGTGCCAGCAGTGAAGCCGGCCTAGCGATTGGCGAGCAGTACTTC.

This clone was picked up one time. The chain couples TRBV7-8 to TRBJ1-5, with 9 bases lining up with TRBD1. Germline trimming cut 4 bases from V and 4 bases from J; bases unmatched to any gene: 5. Looked up from germline, CDR1 is SGHVS and CDR2 is FQNEAQ. The CDR3 runs to 15 residues. CDR3 coding DNA: TGTGCCAGCAGCTCCGGGACAGGGTGGAATCAGCCCCAGCATTTT. This sequence encodes CASSSGTGWNQPQHF.

The chain combines TRBV5-1 with TRBJ2-5; D perhaps matches TRBD2 (5 bases). CDR3 length: 13 residues. Trimming took 3 bases from V and 4 from J, leaving 10 bases between them. Germline V gene lookup returns CDR1 SGHRS and CDR2 YFSETQ. CDR3 sequence reads: CASSSLAGETQYF. The CDR3 DNA reads TGCGCCAGCAGCTCCCTCGCGGGAGAGACCCAGTACTTC.

The chain is built from TRBV11-2 and TRBJ1-6; perhaps TRBD1 as D (5 bases). The CDR3 has 15 amino acids. Trimming took 1 base from V and 6 from J, leaving 10 bases between them. The V gene's germline CDR1 is SGHAT and CDR2 FQNNGV. The CDR3: CASSLVRVVNSPLHF. CDR3 sequence (DNA): TGTGCCAGCAGCTTAGTCAGGGTCGTTAATTCACCCCTCCACTTT.

DNA of the CDR3: TGTGCGACGACAGGGATAGGCTACGAGCAGTACTTC. Residues: CATTGIGYEQYF. The chain carries TRBV7-2 and TRBJ2-7; TRBD1 aligns across 7 bases. The CDR3 is 12 amino acids. Germline V gives CDR1 SGHTA, CDR2 FQGNSA. The full variable domain, with the rest looked up from reference TRBV7-2 and TRBJ2-7, is GAGVSQSPSNKVTEKGKDVELRCDPISGHTALYWYRQSLGQGLEFLIYFQGNSAPDKSGLPSDRFSAERTGGSVSTLTIQRTQQEDSAVYLCATTGIGYEQYFGPGTRLTVT.

The gene calls are TRBV15 and TRBJ2-4, with 11 bases lining up with TRBD1. Germline V CDR1 and CDR2: LNHNV, YYDKDF (reference sequence). The length of the CDR3 is 16 residues. V lost 0 bases, J lost 6 bases, and 4 bases stayed unmatched. The chain's CDR3 is CATSRDRGTGGNIQYF. In DNA form, the CDR3 reads TGTGCCACCAGCAGAGATAGAGGGACAGGGGGAAACATTCAGTACTTC.

The CDR3 nucleotides read TGTGCCAGCAGGGCCTCCGGGGAGGGGGGCCAGCCCCAGCATTTT. Encoded protein: CASRASGEGGQPQHF. The V call is TRBV6-4, the J call TRBJ1-5, with D perhaps matching TRBD1 (6 bases). CDR3 length equals 15 residues. Germline V gene lookup returns CDR1 MRHNA and CDR2 SNTAGT. The V end was cut by 6 bases, the J end by 7 bases, with 19 bases between.

This clone showed up just a few times. For the CDR3, the DNA is TGTGCCAGCAGTTTGGGACAGGGAAGGGAGACCCAGTACTTC. Its translation is CASSLGQGRETQYF. The gene calls are TRBV6-1 and TRBJ2-5, with 9 bases identical to TRBD1. The trim removed 5 bases at V and 5 bases at J, leaving 6 bases unmatched. The CDR3 loop spans 14 amino acids. The germline gives CDR1 MNHNS, CDR2 SASEGT.

The chain carries TRBV5-5 and TRBJ2-7; 10 nucleotides match TRBD1. J gave up 2 bases and V 0 bases, and 5 bases lay outside the gene matches. CDR1 is SGHKS and CDR2 is YYEKEE in the germline V gene (reference sequence). This CDR3 has 16 amino acids. The CDR3 region has the DNA TGTGCCAGCAGCTTGGGTTTAGGACAGGGGGCCTACGAGCAGTACTTC. Its protein product is CASSLGLGQGAYEQYF.

In its sample, this clone was seen once. V gene TRBV30 combines with J gene TRBJ2-7, with a possible D match to TRBD2 (5 bases). Trimming cost V 0 bases and J 2 bases, with 5 bases left between them. CDR3 length: 12 amino acids. The germline V gene has CDR1 GTSNPN and CDR2 SVGIG (reference sequence). The CDR3 region has the DNA TGTGCCTGGAGTGTCGGGACCTACGAGCAGTACTTC. The encoded protein is CAWSVGTYEQYF.

This clone occurred once. V gene TRBV6-1 combines with J gene TRBJ1-1; TRBD1 matches at 10 bases. Germline assignment: CDR1 MNHNS and CDR2 SASEGT. After removal of 6 bases from V and 12 bases from J, the junction contained 7 bases not matched to a gene. CDR3 size: 12 residues. The CDR3: CASRFDRGLTFF. CDR3 DNA sequence: TGTGCCAGCAGGTTCGACAGGGGGCTGACTTTCTTT.

V is TRBV13 and J is TRBJ2-7, with 12 bases aligning to TRBD1. Germline lookup yields CDR1 PRHDT and CDR2 FYEKMQ (reference sequence). This CDR3 has 14 amino acids. The J segment lost 6 bases and the V segment lost 3 bases, leaving 3 bases of the junction unmatched. The CDR3 sequence: CASSLGQGAAEQYF. In DNA form, the CDR3 reads TGTGCCAGCAGCTTGGGACAGGGGGCGGCCGAGCAGTACTTC.

This clone occurred a few times. J is TRBJ2-3 and V is TRBV27; no clear D. This CDR3 contains 16 residues. V was trimmed by 3 bases and J by 2 bases, leaving 15 bases between them. CDR1 MNHEY and CDR2 SMNVEV come from the germline V gene (reference sequence). CDR3 in DNA: TGTGCCAGCAGTTTCAATGCCGGGTCCTACACAGATACGCAGTATTTT. It specifies CASSFNAGSYTDTQYF.

This clone was seen a single time. The genes are TRBV19 and TRBJ1-5, with D perhaps TRBD1 (6 bases). V gave up 7 bases and J gave up 8 bases, with 24 bases separating them. The germline V gene has CDR1 LNHDA and CDR2 SQIVND (reference sequence). This CDR3 is built from 16 residues. CDR3 in DNA: TGTGCCAGTATCGGGGGCGGTCAACACGCGGGAGAGCCCCAGCATTTT. Protein sequence: CASIGGGQHAGEPQHF.

The chain is built from TRBV7-9 and TRBJ2-7; possibly TRBD1 for D (6 bases). The V gene lost 3 bases and the J gene lost 2 bases, with 11 bases spanning the gap. This CDR3 is built from 14 residues. Germline V gives CDR1 SEHNR, CDR2 FQNEAQ (reference sequence). The CDR3 DNA reads as TGTGCCAGCAGCTTCGGGACACCTACCTACGAGCAGTACTTC. As protein: CASSFGTPTYEQYF.

The rearrangement uses TRBV9 and TRBJ2-3; 10 bases agree with TRBD2. Germline-derived CDR1 and CDR2 are SGDLS and YYNGEE. V dropped 0 bases and J dropped 6; count of bases not matched to a gene: 4. This CDR3 spans 15 amino acids. The CDR3 DNA sequence: TGTGCCAGCAGCGTAGTGAGCGGGAGGGCGGATACGCAGTATTTT. Translating it yields CASSVVSGRADTQYF.

Details on this clone: Sequence at one end of the junction differs from germline and may be a read error. Other DNA sequences from this sample encode an identical CDR3 as well. The gene calls are TRBV4-1 and TRBJ1-5, with 7 bases lining up with TRBD1. Germline-derived CDR1 and CDR2 are MGHRA and YSYEKL. The length of the CDR3 is 15 residues. CDR3 region: CASSQAATGDQPQHF. CDR3 in DNA: TGCGCCAGCAGCCAGGCCGCCACAGGGGATCAACCCCAGCATTTT.

CDR3 amino acids: CASSLDKRRGDTEAFF. CDR3 nucleotides: TGTGCCAGCAGCCTGGACAAACGGAGGGGCGACACTGAAGCTTTCTTT. This sequence joins TRBV5-4 and TRBJ1-1, with a weak D call TRBD1 (5 bases). This CDR3 is built from 16 residues. V gave up 4 bases and J gave up 3 bases, with 19 bases separating them. Germline CDR1 reads SGHNT; CDR2 reads YYREEE (reference sequence).

This clone was seen just once. The chain couples TRBV4-3 to TRBJ1-4, with D unclear. Germline lookup yields CDR1 LGHNA and CDR2 YSLEER. V dropped 5 bases and J dropped 8 bases, with 15 bases sitting between them. The length of the CDR3 is 14 residues. CDR3 nucleotides: TGCGCCAGCAGCTTCGACGGGGAAGGAGAAAAACTGTTTTTT. Translation gives CASSFDGEGEKLFF.

V and J are TRBV27 and TRBJ1-1, with D hard to call. The germline V and J ends were trimmed by 3 bases and 0 bases, with 17 bases remaining between them. The germline gives CDR1 MNHEY, CDR2 SMNVEV (reference sequence). The CDR3 has 17 residues. CDR3 sequence (DNA): TGTGCCAGCAGTTTGGCGGGTATGAGGTTGATGAACACTGAAGCTTTCTTT. This encodes CASSLAGMRLMNTEAFF.

The chain links TRBV11-1 to TRBJ2-2, with D perhaps TRBD1 (6 bases). V lost 5 bases to trimming and J lost 5 bases, with 15 bases between them. This CDR3 contains 15 residues. The germline gives CDR1 SGHAT, CDR2 FQDESV (reference sequence). The CDR3 region is CASSQTGTLTGELFF. CDR3 DNA: TGTGCCAGCAGCCAAACCGGGACACTAACCGGGGAGCTGTTTTTT.

J is TRBJ2-7 and V is TRBV5-4; TRBD2 matches at 10 bases. Germline V lookup: CDR1 SGHNT, CDR2 YYREEE (reference sequence). Germline trimming cut 0 bases from V and 4 bases from J; bases unmatched to any gene: 13. CDR3 size: 18 residues. This chain's CDR3 is CASSLGRQREGGLYEQYF. The CDR3 DNA is TGTGCCAGCAGCTTGGGCCGCCAGCGGGAGGGCGGGCTATACGAGCAGTACTTC.